One and the same sample provided the 30 T cell receptor beta chains below, sequenced in a study of beta chain features in type 1 diabetes. Investigators reverse transcribed all isolated RNA, so they sequenced expressed TCRB transcripts. Assay: immunoSEQ multiplex PCR; the TCRdb copy retains only in-frame clones and omits some. Found here are 860,000 or so clones, roughly 15% of them singletons; the top ten hold around 0.02%. Material for sequencing was naive CD4+ T cells from blood. The receptors come from a woman under 30 in good health.

This clone showed up many times. CDR3 nucleotide sequence: TGTGCCATCAATGGTCCGAAGGGAAACACCATATATTTT. It is translated as CAINGPKGNTIYF. The rearrangement uses TRBV10-3 and TRBJ1-3; D ambiguous. Germline V lookup: CDR1 ENHRY, CDR2 SYGVKD. V was shortened by 7 bases and J by 4 bases, with 11 bases between the two germline ends. The CDR3 runs 13 residues.

The chain joins TRBV19 to TRBJ2-1; D might be TRBD1 (7 bases). Deletions cut 3 bases from V and 8 bases from J, with 20 bases between. The CDR3 has 16 residues. Per germline, CDR1 LNHDA and CDR2 SQIVND (reference sequence). This CDR3 is CASSIHGGYRGDEQFF. Written as DNA, the CDR3 is TGTGCCAGTAGTATCCACGGGGGATACAGGGGCGATGAGCAGTTCTTC.

The chain has TRBV21-1 and TRBJ2-3; the listed D gene, TRBD1, was not tested against the DNA. TRBV21-1 is a recognized pseudogene. There are 17 residues in the CDR3. CDR3 bases: TGTGCCAGCACCAATGCCCCCACAGGGTCTAGCACAGATACGCAGTATTTT. It codes for CASTNAPTGSSTDTQYF.

This clone was observed at least ten times. This chain uses TRBV2 with TRBJ2-4; D possibly uses TRBD1 or TRBD2 (5 bases each). V shed 6 bases and J shed 3 bases, with 9 bases lying between them. CDR1 and CDR2 from the germline V gene are SNHLY and FYNNEI. The CDR3 consists of 13 residues. The chain's CDR3 is CASRWDGKNIQYF. The DNA for the CDR3 is TGTGCCAGCAGATGGGACGGCAAAAACATTCAGTACTTC.

The chain recombines TRBV5-4 with TRBJ2-7; TRBD2 matches at 8 bases. J was trimmed by 5 bases and V by 4 bases; bases with no gene match: 8. The V gene's germline CDR1 is SGHNT and CDR2 YYREEE (reference sequence). This CDR3 spans 14 amino acids. CDR3 sequence: CASSTGTRSHEQYF. DNA of the CDR3: TGTGCCAGCAGCACCGGGACTAGATCCCACGAGCAGTACTTC.

The chain employs TRBV4-2 and TRBJ2-1; D perhaps matches TRBD1 (6 bases). Trimming took off 1 base at V and 4 bases at J, with 14 bases between the two ends. The germline V gene has CDR1 LGHNA and CDR2 YNFKEQ. This CDR3 has 16 residues. The CDR3 sequence: CASSQGRTVPYNEQFF. CDR3 DNA: TGTGCCAGCAGCCAAGGCAGGACAGTACCTTACAATGAGCAGTTCTTC.

This clone was observed a handful of times. V and J are TRBV21-1 and TRBJ2-3; TRBD2, the D gene given by the table, was not confirmed from the DNA. TRBV21-1 is given as a pseudogene. This CDR3 comprises 16 residues. In nucleotides, the CDR3 is TGTGCCAGCAGCAAAGTGAAGACTCCCGGCACAGATACGCAGTATTTT. Translated: CASSKVKTPGTDTQYF.

V usage is TRBV7-8 and J usage is TRBJ1-2; 9 nucleotides align to TRBD1. The germline CDR1 and CDR2 sequences are SGHVS and FQNEAQ. V was clipped by 6 bases and J by 3 bases; unmatched bases: 5. The CDR3 loop spans 14 amino acids. The CDR3 DNA reads TGTGCCAGCAGTTCGAGGACAGGGGACTATGGCTACACCTTC. Amino acid sequence: CASSSRTGDYGYTF.

A few counts support this clone. V gene TRBV28 combines with J gene TRBJ2-2; 7 nucleotides agree with TRBD2. CDR1 and CDR2 (germline): MDHEN, SYDVKM. J gave up 2 bases and V 8 bases, and 5 bases lay outside the gene matches. This CDR3 region has 14 residues. The CDR3 sequence: CASVAGVNTGELFF. The CDR3 region has the DNA TGTGCCAGCGTGGCGGGGGTCAACACCGGGGAGCTGTTTTTT.

V is TRBV18 and J is TRBJ1-3; D uncertain. Germline-derived CDR1 and CDR2 are KGHSH and LQKENI. This CDR3 has 15 amino acids. Trimming pared 3 bases from V and 0 bases from J, leaving 9 bases between. This chain's CDR3 is CASSPVTVSGNTIYF. The CDR3, as DNA: TGTGCCAGCTCACCTGTCACAGTCTCTGGAAACACCATATATTTT.

This chain connects TRBV4-3 to TRBJ1-5, with D hard to call. The CDR3 totals 16 residues. Germline CDR1 and CDR2: LGHNA and YSLEER. The germline V and J ends were trimmed by 0 bases and 3 bases, with 12 bases remaining between them. CDR3 in DNA: TGCGCCAGCAGCCAAGAGGTAGGAGCCTTCAATCAGCCCCAGCATTTT. Its protein product is CASSQEVGAFNQPQHF.

The chain joins TRBV6-5 to TRBJ2-2; 8 nucleotides agree with TRBD2. J gave up 4 bases and V 6 bases, and 7 bases lay outside the gene matches. Germline values: CDR1 MNHEY, CDR2 SVGAGI. This CDR3 comprises 15 residues. The CDR3 loop is CASSRAGVVTGELFF. The CDR3 DNA follows: TGTGCCAGCAGCCGAGCGGGAGTAGTCACCGGGGAGCTGTTTTTT.

The V and J genes are TRBV4-3 and TRBJ2-7; D call uncertain. The CDR3 extends over 17 amino acids. Germline CDR1 reads LGHNA; CDR2 reads YSLEER. V was clipped by 0 bases and J by 3 bases, with 18 bases between them. CDR3 sequence: CASSQDSNGLVRYEQYF. CDR3 DNA sequence: TGCGCCAGCAGCCAAGATAGCAATGGGTTAGTTCGCTACGAGCAGTACTTC.

In this sample, this clone turned up a few times. This chain uses TRBV10-2 with TRBJ2-2; no clear D. Germline CDR1 and CDR2: WSHSY and SAAADI. Trimming stripped 0 bases from V and 6 bases from J, with 8 bases between. The CDR3 sequence is 14 residues long. CDR3 loop: CASSESSAAGELFF. Written as DNA, the CDR3 is TGCGCCAGCAGTGAGTCGTCGGCCGCCGGGGAGCTGTTTTTT.

On this clone itself: Additional DNA sequences in this sample encode the identical CDR3. CDR3 DNA: TGTGCCAGCTCACCCAGACAGGGTTACGAGCAGTACTTC. Translating it yields CASSPRQGYEQYF. The chain joins TRBV18 to TRBJ2-7; 7 bases map to TRBD1. The CDR3 is 13 residues long. The germline CDR1 and CDR2 sequences are KGHSH and LQKENI. The trim removed 3 bases at V and 4 bases at J, leaving 3 bases unmatched.

This clone was detected only a few times. The V gene is TRBV13, the J gene TRBJ2-1; 9 bases match TRBD2. Germline CDR1 is PRHDT and CDR2 is FYEKMQ (reference sequence). This CDR3 has 16 residues. With V trimmed by 5 bases and J by 7 bases, 12 bases remained unmatched. The DNA of the CDR3 is TGTGCCAGCAGCCTAAGTGGTAGCGGGAGCAGAAATGAGCAGTTCTTC. This codes for CASSLSGSGSRNEQFF.

There are a few counts of this clone. The genes are TRBV15 and TRBJ2-3, with D unresolved. The CDR3 spans 13 residues. V gave up 6 bases and J gave up 7 bases, with 14 bases separating them. From germline, CDR1 is LNHNV and CDR2 YYDKDF (reference sequence). CDR3 bases: TGTGCCACCAGTGCCCATGTCTTAAATACGCAGTATTTT. This sequence encodes CATSAHVLNTQYF.

The chain combines TRBV4-3 with TRBJ2-1; a weak D match, TRBD2 (5 bases). V was cut by 1 base and J by 0 bases, with 13 bases left in between. The CDR3 totals 17 residues. CDR1 is LGHNA and CDR2 is YSLEER in the germline V gene. CDR3 loop: CASSQGGPLDSYNEQFF. The CDR3 region has the DNA TGCGCCAGCAGCCAAGGCGGGCCGCTGGACTCCTACAATGAGCAGTTCTTC.

This clone was recorded a few times. The chain joins TRBV7-2 to TRBJ2-2, with 9 bases that match TRBD2. Germline V gene sequence: CDR1 SGHTA, CDR2 FQGNSA. This CDR3 region has 18 residues. Losses at the gene ends were 5 bases for V and 6 bases for J; bases not matched to a gene: 16. CDR3 in DNA: TGTGCCAGCAGCCTGGGGGCTTATAGCGGGAGAACTCCCGGGGAGCTGTTTTTT. Its translation is CASSLGAYSGRTPGELFF.

This chain connects TRBV5-4 to TRBJ2-2; D is unresolved. Germline V gives CDR1 SGHNT, CDR2 YYREEE (reference sequence). CDR3 length: 16 residues. The germline V and J ends were trimmed by 0 bases and 5 bases, with 14 bases remaining between them. DNA of the CDR3: TGTGCCAGCAGCTTGGGGGCTAGGTCCTCGACCGGGGAGCTGTTTTTT. This sequence encodes CASSLGARSSTGELFF.

The table lists this clone with a few counts. J is TRBJ2-5 and V is TRBV25-1; D gene uncertain. The J call may be faulty, since TRBJ2-7 better matches the DNA end. The CDR3 has 13 amino acids. Germline CDR1 and CDR2: MGHDK and SYGVNS. CDR3 protein: CAIHSTESYEQYF. As DNA, the CDR3 is TGTGCCATCCATTCGACGGAATCCTACGAGCAGTACTTC.

Turning to this clone: At the DNA level, this CDR3 is encoded by other sequences in the same sample as well. The rearrangement uses TRBV18 and TRBJ2-5; the D is unclear. V was pared by 3 bases and J by 1 base, with 9 bases between. This CDR3 contains 14 residues. From germline, CDR1 is KGHSH and CDR2 LQKENI. CDR3: CASSPGASQETQYF. The CDR3 DNA sequence: TGTGCCAGCTCACCTGGAGCTTCCCAAGAGACCCAGTACTTC.

This clone was seen a few times. As DNA, the CDR3 is TGTGCCAGCAGATTCGGGACTAGCGGGAACAATGAGCAGTTCTTC. It specifies CASRFGTSGNNEQFF. J is TRBJ2-1 and V is TRBV7-9; TRBD2 agrees at 13 bases. CDR1 is SEHNR and CDR2 is FQNEAQ in the germline V gene (reference sequence). The CDR3 covers 15 residues. V lost 6 bases, J lost 5 bases, and 4 bases stayed unmatched.

The gene calls are TRBV5-1 and TRBJ2-1; unclear D gene. The CDR3 is 16 residues long. Trimming shortened V by 0 bases and J by 2 bases, and 12 bases separated the two germline ends. Looked up from germline, CDR1 is SGHRS and CDR2 is YFSETQ. CDR3 bases: TGCGCCAGCAGCTTGGAGATTTTCTCCGCCTACAATGAGCAGTTCTTC. Protein product: CASSLEIFSAYNEQFF.

In this sample, this clone turned up a few times. J is TRBJ2-7 and V is TRBV11-2; D may be TRBD1 (5 bases). This CDR3 has 14 residues. V lost 5 bases to trimming and J lost 0 bases, with 11 bases between them. The germline gives CDR1 SGHAT, CDR2 FQNNGV. CDR3 sequence reads: CASSPGALSYEQYF. The CDR3 DNA sequence: TGTGCCAGCAGCCCTGGGGCACTCTCCTACGAGCAGTACTTC.

This chain uses TRBV28 with TRBJ1-1; D is undetermined. CDR1 is MDHEN and CDR2 is SYDVKM in the germline V gene. Trimming removed 10 bases at V and 3 bases at J, with 6 bases between. This CDR3 has 10 amino acids. The DNA for the CDR3 is TGTGCCATAGTGGACACTGAAGCTTTCTTT. This codes for CAIVDTEAFF.

The V gene is TRBV7-2, the J gene TRBJ1-4; D ambiguous. From germline, CDR1 is SGHTA and CDR2 FQGNSA. The CDR3 is 15 amino acids. The ends were cut back, 4 bases at V and 5 bases at J, with 14 bases in the middle. Here the CDR3 reads CASSSSGPGNEKLFF. CDR3 bases: TGTGCCAGCAGCTCGAGTGGCCCGGGGAATGAAAAACTGTTTTTT.

A few counts support this clone. The chain links TRBV9 to TRBJ2-3, with 16 nucleotides matching TRBD2. This CDR3 comprises 21 residues. The ends lost 5 bases at V and 4 bases at J; junction bases unmatched: 19. Germline-derived CDR1 and CDR2 are SGDLS and YYNGEE. CDR3 loop: CASRNNAGTSGRVLIPDTQYF. The DNA of the CDR3 is TGTGCCAGCAGAAACAATGCCGGGACTAGCGGGAGGGTTCTTATCCCAGATACGCAGTATTTT.

CDR3 loop: CSVAGSGSYNEQFF. The CDR3 DNA sequence: TGCAGCGTTGCCGGGAGCGGTTCCTACAATGAGCAGTTCTTC. This rearrangement joins TRBV29-1 to TRBJ2-1, with a weak D call TRBD2 (6 bases). This CDR3 has 14 amino acids. Germline CDR1 and CDR2: SQVTM and ANQGSEA. The V end lost 4 bases, the J end lost 1 base, and 11 bases lay between the germline ends.

The rearrangement links TRBV7-2 to TRBJ2-1; possible D gene TRBD2, 6 bases. V lost 6 bases and J 3 bases, leaving 15 bases between the germline ends. The CDR3 consists of 15 residues. Germline values: CDR1 SGHTA, CDR2 FQGNSA. In DNA, the CDR3 is TGTGCCAGCAGAGCCCTTGCGGGGAACTACAATGAGCAGTTCTTC. It translates to CASRALAGNYNEQFF.